The T cell receptor beta chain described here comes from a study of shared clonotypes between healthy human individuals (dated by TCRdb to about 2020). General notes on the study: The cohort included three men and a couple of women between 18 and 49 years of age. Leukapheresis yielded between about 0.85 and 10 billion PBMCs per donor. The study deeply sequenced blood TCR repertoires of 5 or 6 healthy adults to estimate repertoire size and the extent of clonotype sharing between individuals. Libraries were prepared and TCR repertoires were sequenced by different laboratories using diverse techniques, in order to increase sequencing depth and limit assay-specific biases.

As to this clone: The target of this receptor is not known. No much larger clone is present one base from it, and per-base qualities are unavailable.

Overall study results and their limits: Because the study included a small number of donors, the genetic and exposure-history diversity represented was limited. Sampling was restricted to blood, and TCR repertoires in tissue are likely to differ from TCR repertoires in blood. Pairwise subsampling indicated that sequencing depth was expected to affect the degree of clonotype sharing among donors.

There are 17 amino acids in the CDR3, from cysteine to phenylalanine inclusive. Just the 51-base CDR3 DNA is kept, in frame starting at base 1. The germline ends are 17 bases apart after V is trimmed by 0 bases and J by 5 bases. Sequences SGHVS (CDR1) and FNYEAQ (CDR2) are obtained from the germline V gene. The donors were healthy, HIV-negative adults who had no recently reported acute infections or vaccinations. Only Caucasian adults living in Nashville, Tennessee, USA were represented among the donors. For unsorted samples, 75 million to 100 million PBMCs were counted and genomic DNA was extracted with the QIAamp DNA Blood Mini kit. Blood was collected by leukapheresis, and PBMCs were isolated by Ficoll-Histopaque density gradient centrifugation and then cryopreserved in liquid nitrogen vapor phase. TCR CDR3 regions were amplified from genomic DNA by multiplex PCR using the deep immunoSEQ assay. Extracted genomic DNA from each cell subset was distributed evenly across all wells of several immunoSEQ 96-well plates, and each plate was treated as a replicate. Each replicate PCR for unsorted PBMC received 300 to 350 ng genomic DNA, equal to tens of thousands of T cell genomes. Unsorted PBMC genomic DNA was sequenced across ten immunoSEQ deep assay plates. Purified libraries were quantified with a Qubit 3.0 fluorometer, sized on a Bioanalyzer 2100, and re-quantified with the KAPA Library Quantification kit. Every immunoSEQ 96-well plate was sequenced on a separate single-read 150-cycle Illumina NextSeq 550 flow cell. In the source study's methods: The immunoSEQ output contained only junctional sequences without quality scores, so filtering could not match that applied to full-length reads. To assign V/J genes and CDR3, sequences were annotated using PyIR, a Python wrapper for IgBLAST v1.9, with IMGT germline references. Any read was removed if the V/J assignment was weak (E-value above 1e-6), the CDR3 was missing, or the read contained stop codons, out-of-frame junctions, or ambiguous translated residues. A V3J clonotype was defined by an identical inferred V gene, J gene, and CDR3 amino acid sequence. Percentage overlap between repertoires was calculated by dividing the number of shared unique clonotypes by the size of the smaller repertoire. Repertoire richness was assessed with RTK rarefaction, the Chao1 estimator, and Recon v2.1 estimates of unobserved clonotypes. What TCRdb holds here is the immuneACCESS table cut down to in-frame rearrangements. Part of the clones is not present; checked against another copy, under half of the missing clones reflect an unresolved V gene, and the others are unexplained. The V and J calls and clone size were taken over from that table, and D and trimming were inferred from the DNA. The sample table holds more than 400,000 clones, of which about 78% were seen once. The ten largest clones represent about 12% of the sample.

Sequenced: PBMCs. The sequence came from a woman in her thirties or forties in good health. Some clones in this sample may be carry-over from other donors' samples. The rearrangement combines TRBV7-6 with TRBJ1-5, with a weak D call of TRBD1 (6 bases match). The CDR3 here reads CASSLASRDTGDQPQHF. The sequenced DNA: TGTGCCAGCAGCTTAGCGTCCCGGGACACGGGAGATCAGCCCCAGCATTTT.